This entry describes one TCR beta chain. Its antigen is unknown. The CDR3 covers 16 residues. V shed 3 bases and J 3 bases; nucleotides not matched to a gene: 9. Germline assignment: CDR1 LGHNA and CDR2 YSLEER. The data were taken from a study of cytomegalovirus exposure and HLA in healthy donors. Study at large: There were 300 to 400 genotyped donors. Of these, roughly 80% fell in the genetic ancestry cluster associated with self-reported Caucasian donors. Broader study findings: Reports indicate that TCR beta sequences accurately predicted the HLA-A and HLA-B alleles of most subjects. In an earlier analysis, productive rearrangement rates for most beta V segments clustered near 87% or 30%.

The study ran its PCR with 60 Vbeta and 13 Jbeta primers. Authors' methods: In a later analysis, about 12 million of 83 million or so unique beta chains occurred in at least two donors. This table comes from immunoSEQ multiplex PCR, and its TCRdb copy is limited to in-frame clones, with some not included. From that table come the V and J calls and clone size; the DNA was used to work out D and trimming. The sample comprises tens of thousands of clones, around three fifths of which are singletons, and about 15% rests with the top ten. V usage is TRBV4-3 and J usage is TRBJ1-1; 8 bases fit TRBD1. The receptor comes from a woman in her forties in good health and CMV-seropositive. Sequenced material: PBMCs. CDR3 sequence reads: CASSHQLTGADTEAFF. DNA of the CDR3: TGCGCCAGCAGCCACCAGCTGACAGGGGCTGACACTGAAGCTTTCTTT.